This TCR beta chain was sequenced during a study of blood T cells in healthy people across ages (dated by TCRdb to about 2015). Notes on the research overall: Template switching captured roughly one uniquely barcoded TCR beta cDNA molecule per two T cells in model experiments. Age-related changes in TCR beta repertoire diversity were measured in the study by deep sequencing normalized with unique cDNA molecular identifiers. Four age groups were formed from the donors: young (average about 16 years), middle-aged (approximately 41), aged (about 62) and long-lived (more than 75). To avoid experimental bias, donors of different ages were randomly spread across the sequencing lanes. Two additional independent replicas of 1 million unique cDNA reads from the same blood draw were analyzed for two donors (one aged 18 to 30 and one aged 80 or older). The research as a whole found: Estimates of total diversity based on one million sequenced T cells were considered lower bounds and underestimates. Bulk unsorted PBMC profiling prevented conclusive comparison of naive and antigen-experienced compartments. Because the CMV infection status of the donors was unknown, age-related changes in expanded clonotypes may potentially have been confounded. Compared with the aged group, the long-lived group had more naive CD4+ T cells, fewer expanded clones and increased TCR diversity, suggesting age selection. As age increased, observed TCR beta diversity per million T cells dropped in a roughly linear way, and a significant reduction was already evident by age 40. There was a strong correlation between observed TCR beta diversity and the percentage of naive T cells measured by flow cytometry.

Donors were 30 to 45 systemically healthy Caucasian individuals from Russia aged roughly 6 to 100 years. Roughly 11 milliliters of peripheral blood were drawn from each donor into EDTA-treated Vacutainer tubes. Ficoll-Paque density-gradient centrifugation was used to isolate PBMCs, with at least 6 million obtained per sample. Total RNA was extracted from PBMCs with Trizol reagent, with at least 6 micrograms obtained per sample. For every donor, an aliquot of PBMCs went through flow cytometry to measure the percentages of naive CD45RAhigh/CD27high T cells. Inclusive of the bounding cysteine and phenylalanine, the CDR3 is 12 residues long. CDR3 DNA only is kept here, 36 bases in frame from base 1. For CDR1 and CDR2, the germline V gene lists SGHTA and FQGNSA. V lost 2 bases and J lost 7 bases; the stretch between them is 5 bases long. Receptor libraries were prepared by 5' RACE. TCRdb records Illumina HiSeq 2500 as the sequencer. A second PCR of about 6 to 12 cycles was run with a J-beta primer mix and a sample-barcoded 5' primer. A unique molecular identifier was introduced onto each TCR beta cDNA molecule by a template-switch 5' adaptor carrying 12 random nucleotides. Each sample yielded at least 2.5 million CDR3-containing paired-end reads. First-strand cDNA synthesis was performed from all RNA using the Mint cDNA synthesis kit, with priming by a TRBC-specific oligonucleotide. All cDNA was treated with uracil-DNA glycosylase and then went through a first 18-cycle PCR with the universal primers M1SS and BC2_uni_R. The source study handled its data this way. For normalization, 1 million high-quality reads, each with a distinct molecular identifier, were randomly selected from each sample. Instead of being binned into consensus sequences, reads that shared molecular identifiers were thrown out. MiTCR, run with a Q25 quality threshold and the strictest error-elimination algorithm, handled CDR3 identification, clonotype clustering and error correction. Lower-bound total TCR beta diversity was estimated with a nonparametric unseen species model using Euler transformation. TCRdb handled the public reads itself, with Q25 trimming in fastp and clone calling in MiXCR, and kept productive beta chains. Here each entry gathers all rows of one CDR3 protein and keeps the most common genes and DNA. These V and J calls originate from TCRdb's pipeline instead of the authors' own analysis. This sample comprises 800,000 to 950,000 distinct CDR3 sequences, 35% to 40% of them detected only once. Jointly, the top ten make up 13% of the sample.

Worth noting for this clonotype: There is no known antigen for this receptor. Per-nucleotide qualities are absent, and no much larger clonotype sits a single base away.

This chain joins TRBV7-2 to TRBJ2-2; no D gene is confidently identified. The TCR was taken from a man aged 18 to 29 in good health. Sequences were obtained from blood. The CDR3 region has the sequence CASSLPGGELFF. The sequence in DNA is TGTGCCAGCAGCTTACCAGGCGGGGAGCTGTTTTTT.